The clone carrying this T cell receptor beta chain was seen just once. The antigen remains unidentified. Germline V lookup: CDR1 SGHRS, CDR2 YFSETQ. The CDR3 length is 15 residues. V shed 0 bases and J shed 2 bases, with 11 bases lying between them. Primers included in the PCR were 60 Vbeta and 13 Jbeta primers. Authors' processing steps: Counted up in a later analysis, unique TCR beta chains came to 60 million to 95 million, with around 10 million shared. The method was immunoSEQ multiplex PCR; TCRdb's version includes in-frame clones alone and lacks a portion of them. D and trimming were read from the DNA, whereas the V and J calls and clone size are those reported in that table. The data hold 130,000 or so clones, with about four fifths observed a single time. This sample is drawn from a study of cytomegalovirus exposure and HLA in healthy donors. Study results and caveats: Listed as cytomegalovirus-associated were 150 or so TCR beta chains. Indistinguishability led to the exclusion of some V segments, TRBV6-2 and TRBV6-3 included.

This TCR was sampled from a young man in good health and CMV-seronegative. What was sequenced was PBMCs. The J gene is TRBJ1-1, the V gene TRBV5-1, with D perhaps matching TRBD1 (5 bases). The CDR3 protein is CASSLVGGGNTEAFF. The CDR3, as DNA: TGCGCCAGCAGCTTGGTAGGCGGGGGTAACACTGAAGCTTTCTTT.